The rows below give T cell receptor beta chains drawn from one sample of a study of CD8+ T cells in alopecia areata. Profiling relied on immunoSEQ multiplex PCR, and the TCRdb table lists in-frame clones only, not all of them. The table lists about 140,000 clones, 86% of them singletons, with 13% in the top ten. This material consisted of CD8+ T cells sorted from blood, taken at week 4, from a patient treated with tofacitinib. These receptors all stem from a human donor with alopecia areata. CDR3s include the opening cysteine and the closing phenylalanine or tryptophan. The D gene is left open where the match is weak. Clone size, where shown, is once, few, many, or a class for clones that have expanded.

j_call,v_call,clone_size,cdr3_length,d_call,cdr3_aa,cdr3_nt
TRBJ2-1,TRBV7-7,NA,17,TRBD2,CASSQMASGGLYNEQFF,TGTGCCAGCAGCCAAATGGCTAGCGGGGGACTCTACAATGAGCAGTTCTTC
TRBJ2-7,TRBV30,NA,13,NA,CAWSGDWTYEQYF,TGTGCCTGGAGTGGGGACTGGACCTACGAGCAGTACTTC
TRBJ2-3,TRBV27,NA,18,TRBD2,CASSLGTRPTAHTDTQYF,TGTGCCAGCAGTTTAGGGACTAGACCAACGGCTCACACAGATACGCAGTATTTT
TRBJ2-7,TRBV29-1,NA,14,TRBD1,CSVEGQGGPYEQYF,TGCAGCGTTGAGGGACAGGGGGGACCCTACGAGCAGTACTTC
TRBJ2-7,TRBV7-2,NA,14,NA,CASSLEAGYHEQYF,TGTGCCAGCAGCTTAGAGGCGGGGTACCACGAGCAGTACTTC
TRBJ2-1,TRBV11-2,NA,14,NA,CASSLGPVGWEQFF,TGTGCCAGCAGCCTGGGACCCGTTGGTTGGGAGCAGTTCTTC
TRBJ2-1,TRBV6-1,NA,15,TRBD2,CASSPATSGYNEQFF,TGTGCCAGCAGCCCGGCGACTAGCGGCTACAATGAGCAGTTCTTC
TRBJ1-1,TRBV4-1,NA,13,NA,CASRETGNTEAFF,TGCGCCAGCAGGGAGACAGGGAACACTGAAGCTTTCTTT
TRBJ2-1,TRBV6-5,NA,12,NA,CASSYEGNEQFF,TGTGCCAGCAGTTACGAGGGGAATGAGCAGTTCTTC
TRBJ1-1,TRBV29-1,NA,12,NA,CSVEDRGTEAFF,TGCAGCGTTGAAGATCGAGGCACTGAAGCTTTCTTT
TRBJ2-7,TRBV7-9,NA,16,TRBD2,CASSPRGDRDYYEQYF,TGTGCCAGCAGCCCGAGAGGGGACCGGGACTACTACGAGCAGTACTTC
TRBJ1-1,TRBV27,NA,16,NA,CASSLSYWTPNTEAFF,TGTGCCAGCAGTTTAAGCTACTGGACACCGAACACTGAAGCTTTCTTT
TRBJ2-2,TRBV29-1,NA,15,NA,CSVFSWRENTGELFF,TGCAGCGTTTTCTCTTGGCGGGAGAACACCGGGGAGCTGTTTTTT
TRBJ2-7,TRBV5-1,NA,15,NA,CASSPALGLAYEQYF,TGCGCCAGCAGCCCCGCTCTGGGGTTAGCCTACGAGCAGTACTTC
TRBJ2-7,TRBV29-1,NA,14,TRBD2,CSVEIAGGSYEQYF,TGCAGCGTTGAAATAGCGGGAGGATCCTACGAGCAGTACTTC
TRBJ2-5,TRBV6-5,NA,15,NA,CASSLQDFRGETQYF,TGTGCCAGCAGTCTCCAGGACTTTAGAGGGGAGACCCAGTACTTC
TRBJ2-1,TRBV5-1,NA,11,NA,CASSLSNEQFF,TGCGCCAGCAGCTTATCCAATGAGCAGTTCTTC
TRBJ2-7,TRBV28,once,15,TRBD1,CASSLGTGVAYEQYF,TGTGCCAGCAGTTTAGGGACAGGTGTAGCCTACGAGCAGTACTTC
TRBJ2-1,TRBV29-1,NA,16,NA,CSVEDWDHQGGNEQFF,TGCAGCGTTGAAGATTGGGACCACCAAGGGGGCAATGAGCAGTTCTTC
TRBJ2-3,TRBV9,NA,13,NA,CASSVAEGDTQYF,TGTGCCAGCAGCGTAGCTGAGGGGGATACGCAGTATTTT
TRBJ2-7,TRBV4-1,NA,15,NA,CASSQEGGSSYEQYF,TGCGCCAGCAGCCAAGAGGGCGGAAGCTCCTACGAGCAGTACTTC
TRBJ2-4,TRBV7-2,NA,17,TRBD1,CASSLGRQGSAKNIQYF,TGTGCCAGCAGCTTAGGGCGACAGGGCTCTGCCAAAAACATTCAGTACTTC
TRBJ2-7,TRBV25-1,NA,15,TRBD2,CASSEGLAGAHEQYF,TGTGCCAGCAGTGAAGGACTAGCGGGAGCCCACGAGCAGTACTTC
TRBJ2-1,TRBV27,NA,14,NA,CASSSRMENNEQFF,TGTGCCAGCAGTTCCCGGATGGAAAACAATGAGCAGTTCTTC
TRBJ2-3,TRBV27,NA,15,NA,CASRESARSGDTQYF,TGTGCCAGCAGGGAGAGCGCACGGTCAGGAGATACGCAGTATTTT
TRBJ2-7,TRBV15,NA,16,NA,CATSRDRYGPTYEQYF,TGTGCCACCAGCAGAGATCGATATGGCCCGACCTACGAGCAGTACTTC
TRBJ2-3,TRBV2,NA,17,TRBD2,CASVGLAGVPSTDTQYF,TGTGCCAGCGTGGGACTAGCGGGGGTTCCTAGCACAGATACGCAGTATTTT
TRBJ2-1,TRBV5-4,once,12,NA,CASSLVVNEQFF,TGTGCCAGCAGCTTGGTTGTAAATGAGCAGTTCTTC
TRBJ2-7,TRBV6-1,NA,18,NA,CASSGGGVQGPLYYEQYF,TGTGCCAGCAGTGGAGGGGGGGTACAGGGACCCCTCTACTACGAGCAGTACTTC
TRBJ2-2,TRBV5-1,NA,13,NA,CASSFTSAGELFF,TGCGCCAGCAGCTTCACCTCCGCCGGGGAGCTGTTTTTT